This passage covers 19 T cell receptor beta chains from one sample sequenced in a study of spatial heterogeneity in lung cancer. The time point is: sample taken at primary tumor resection. MiXCR, run by TCRdb on the 5' RACE reads, gives a single entry per CDR3 protein. The sample shows some 25,000 distinct CDR3 sequences, about 4.4% of them seen only once. Sequences were derived from PBMCs, sampled at surgery. These receptors were obtained from a male donor with early-stage non-small cell lung cancer.

This clonotype ranks as medium-sized. The rearrangement links TRBV23-1 to TRBJ2-3, with D hard to call. TRBV23-1 has ORF status, its function being uncertain. The CDR3 spans 16 residues. The V gene lost 7 bases and the J gene lost 2 bases, with 19 bases spanning the gap. CDR3 sequence: CASNPMRPPPTDTQYF. The CDR3 coding sequence is TGCGCCAGCAACCCTATGCGCCCCCCGCCCACAGATACGCAGTATTTT.

This clonotype is categorized as medium-sized. V is TRBV7-2 and J is TRBJ2-1, with 12 bases aligning to TRBD2. The CDR3 totals 16 residues. The trim removed 5 bases at V and 7 bases at J, leaving 9 bases unmatched. Germline V gene data show CDR1 as SGHTA and CDR2 as FQGNSA. The CDR3 DNA follows: TGTGCCAGCAGCCCGTTGACTAGCGGGGGATCAAATGAGCAGTTCTTC. It specifies CASSPLTSGGSNEQFF.

This clonotype was recorded many times. The chain links TRBV7-2 to TRBJ2-4; a weak D match, TRBD2 (6 bases). Trimming pared 8 bases from V and 6 bases from J, leaving 20 bases between. Per the germline V gene, CDR1 is SGHTA and CDR2 is FQGNSA. The length of the CDR3 is 15 residues. Here the CDR3 reads CASSRGGPQGNIQYF. CDR3 sequence (DNA): TGTGCCAGCTCAAGGGGAGGTCCCCAGGGAAACATTCAGTACTTC.

This clonotype was observed many times. V gene TRBV18 combines with J gene TRBJ1-2; 9 nucleotides align to TRBD1. The V and J ends lost 1 base and 6 bases, in that order; junction bases with no gene match: 6. The germline CDR1 and CDR2 sequences are KGHSH and LQKENI. The CDR3 extends over 15 amino acids. CDR3 in DNA: TGTGCCAGCTCACCACGAGGACAGGGGAAGGATGGCTACACCTTC. Protein: CASSPRGQGKDGYTF.

This clonotype was seen repeatedly, ten times or more. The chain links TRBV3-1 to TRBJ1-2; D call uncertain. This CDR3 comprises 13 residues. Trimming took off 0 bases at V and 8 bases at J, with 10 bases between the two ends. Germline CDR1 reads LGHDT; CDR2 reads YNNKEL (reference sequence). The CDR3 bases are TGTGCCAGCAGCCAAGATCTTGGGTACGGCTACACCTTC. This sequence encodes CASSQDLGYGYTF. Full variable domain (outside the CDR3, taken from reference TRBV3-1 and TRBJ1-2): DTAVSQTPKYLVTQMGNDKSIKCEQNLGHDTMYWYKQDSKKFLKIMFSYNNKELIINETVPNRFSPKSPDKAHLNLHINSLELGDSAVYFCASSQDLGYGYTFGSGTRLTVV.

This clonotype was seen repeatedly, ten times or more. The V and J genes are TRBV19 and TRBJ2-6, with D unclear. Per the germline V gene, CDR1 is LNHDA and CDR2 is SQIVND (reference sequence). The CDR3 spans 14 residues. The CDR3 sequence is CAVGLSSGANVLTF. In DNA form, the CDR3 reads TGTGCGGTAGGCCTGAGCTCTGGGGCCAACGTCCTGACTTTC. Full variable domain (remainder filled in from reference TRBV19 and TRBJ2-6): DGGITQSPKYLFRKEGQNVTLSCEQNLNHDAMYWYRQDPGQGLRLIYYSQIVNDFQKGDIAEGYSVSREKKESFPLTVTSAQKNPTAFYLCAVGLSSGANVLTFGAGSRLTVL.

This clonotype was detected many times. CDR3 bases: TGCGCCAGCAGCTTGGCCGTTTCTAGGGCAGATACGCAGTATTTT. Protein: CASSLAVSRADTQYF. V gene TRBV5-1 combines with J gene TRBJ2-3; D is unclear. Trimming removed 0 bases from V and 4 bases from J, with 12 bases in between. The germline CDR1 and CDR2 sequences are SGHRS and YFSETQ. The CDR3 sequence is 15 residues long.

This chain uses TRBV6-1 with TRBJ2-3; D may be TRBD2 (6 bases). The germline V gene encodes CDR1 MNHNS and CDR2 SASEGT. Trimming took 8 bases from V and 6 from J, leaving 18 bases between them. CDR3 length: 14 amino acids. CDR3 loop: CASEGLVGRDTQYF. The CDR3 DNA is TGTGCCAGCGAAGGGTTGGTGGGGAGGGATACGCAGTATTTT.

Ten or more counts support this clonotype. V and J are TRBV7-9 and TRBJ1-1; D is unclear. V lost 7 bases and J lost 3, with 12 bases in between. Germline V gene data show CDR1 as SEHNR and CDR2 as FQNEAQ (reference sequence). This CDR3 spans 13 amino acids. CDR3 amino acids: CASKELADTEAFF. In DNA, the CDR3 is TGTGCCAGCAAAGAGCTCGCGGACACTGAAGCTTTCTTT.

This clonotype was recorded many times. An end of the junction differs from the germline gene, which may be a read error. This chain connects TRBV7-7 to TRBJ2-7, with D possibly being TRBD2 (5 bases). This CDR3 region has 15 residues. CDR1 SSHAT and CDR2 FNYEAQ come from the germline V gene (reference sequence). This CDR3 is CASSPVVGSVDEQYF. The CDR3 coding sequence is TGTGCTAGCAGCCCGGTCGTGGGGAGCGTCGACGAGCAGTACTTC.

This clonotype was detected many times. The J gene is TRBJ1-4, the V gene TRBV28; D is possibly TRBD1 (6 bases). In germline, CDR1 is MDHEN, CDR2 SYDVKM. Trimming took off 3 bases at V and 7 bases at J, with 12 bases between the two ends. The CDR3 has 14 amino acids. Here the CDR3 reads CASSLQGIAEKLFF. The CDR3 DNA follows: TGTGCCAGCAGTTTGCAGGGGATCGCTGAAAAACTGTTTTTT.

This clonotype showed up many times. V gene TRBV28 combines with J gene TRBJ1-1, with D uncertain. The germline V and J ends were trimmed by 8 bases and 0 bases, with 10 bases remaining between them. The CDR3 extends over 13 amino acids. Germline loops: CDR1 MDHEN, CDR2 SYDVKM. DNA for the CDR3: TGTGCCAGCTTCCGAGAAATGAACACTGAAGCTTTCTTT. It yields the protein CASFREMNTEAFF.

This clonotype occurred many times. The chain has TRBV4-2 and TRBJ2-2; 7 bases match TRBD1. V lost 0 bases, J lost 1 base, and 5 bases stayed unmatched. This CDR3 is built from 17 residues. Germline V gene lookup returns CDR1 LGHNA and CDR2 YNFKEQ. CDR3 region: CASSQDRGTVNTGELFF. CDR3 DNA: TGTGCCAGCAGCCAAGACAGGGGGACAGTGAACACCGGGGAGCTGTTTTTT.

This clonotype came up many times. V and J are TRBV12-3 or TRBV12-4 and TRBJ1-5; unclear D gene. Deletions cut 4 bases from V and 2 bases from J, with 12 bases between. CDR3 length equals 15 residues. Here the CDR3 DNA reads TGTGCCAGCAGTTCTCAATGGGGTGGCAATCAGCCCCAGCATTTT. Its protein product is CASSSQWGGNQPQHF.

This clonotype was recorded at least ten times. The J gene is TRBJ2-5, the V gene TRBV6-5, with 11 bases matching TRBD2. Trimming at V came to 0 bases and at J to 3 bases, leaving 3 bases not matched to a gene. This CDR3 spans 16 amino acids. CDR1 and CDR2 (germline): MNHEY, SVGAGI. In nucleotides, the CDR3 is TGTGCCAGCAGTTACTCGCTAGCGGGGGGCAAAGAGACCCAGTACTTC. It specifies CASSYSLAGGKETQYF.

This clonotype was observed at least ten times. This sequence joins TRBV20-1 and TRBJ2-7; maybe TRBD1 (6 bases). Looked up from germline, CDR1 is DFQATT and CDR2 is SNEGSKA (reference sequence). The CDR3 is 14 residues long. The germline V and J ends were trimmed by 0 bases and 6 bases, with 15 bases remaining between them. In DNA form, the CDR3 reads TGCAGTGCTAGAGATCCCGGGACACGGACCGAGCAGTACTTC. This sequence encodes CSARDPGTRTEQYF.

This clonotype showed up just a few times. This chain links TRBV12-3 or TRBV12-4 with TRBJ2-7; possibly TRBD1 or TRBD2 for D (5 bases each). The CDR3 is made up of 14 amino acids. The V end was cut by 1 base, the J end by 5 bases, with 12 bases between. This chain's CDR3 is CASSLGGASHEQYF. The CDR3 coding sequence is TGTGCCAGCAGTTTAGGGGGCGCTAGCCACGAGCAGTACTTC.

This clonotype showed up many times. The rearrangement joins TRBV6-1 to TRBJ2-7, with 12 bases that match TRBD2. Trimming cost V 4 bases and J 2 bases; bases outside gene matches: 0. CDR3 length: 14 amino acids. CDR1 and CDR2 (germline): MNHNS, SASEGT. The CDR3 protein is CASSGLAGAYEQYF. CDR3 nucleotides: TGTGCCAGCAGTGGACTAGCGGGGGCCTACGAGCAGTACTTC.

Many counts were recorded for this clonotype. The rearrangement joins TRBV11-1 to TRBJ2-3; D remains unclear. The CDR3 spans 14 residues. V was pared by 4 bases and J by 5 bases, with 13 bases between. From germline, CDR1 is SGHAT and CDR2 FQDESV (reference sequence). The CDR3 region is CASSSSGRGDTQYF. CDR3 bases: TGTGCCAGCAGCTCGTCGGGCCGAGGAGATACGCAGTATTTT.